The sequence of this TCR beta chain was determined in a study of beta chain features in type 1 diabetes. Findings and limits, study-wide: Insertions at VDJ junctions were less frequent in type 1 diabetes patients. These patients also deleted more nucleotides at the same junctions.

This clone has only a few counts. Its specificity is unknown. Germline CDR1 and CDR2: LNHDA and SQIVND (reference sequence). The ends were cut back, 6 bases at V and 2 bases at J, with 7 bases in the middle. The CDR3 loop spans 12 amino acids. Reverse transcribing all isolated RNA meant expressed TCRB transcripts were sequenced. Some clones are missing from TCRdb's copy, which holds only in-frame ones; the method was immunoSEQ multiplex PCR. The profile shows about 900,000 clones, under 20% of them singletons. The rearrangement links TRBV19 to TRBJ2-5, with unresolved D. The receptor comes from a woman younger than 35 in good health. Sequences were obtained from naive CD4+ T cells from blood. CDR3: CASRWGQETQYF. CDR3 DNA sequence: TGTGCCAGTAGATGGGGTCAAGAGACCCAGTACTTC.